This TCR beta chain was sequenced during a study of blood T cell repertoires in COVID-19. Overall study: Material from acute and convalescent COVID-19 was sourced from the United States, Italy and Spain. Sample material is recorded as cDNA or gDNA derived from T cells, B-cell-depleted T cells, or PBMCs.

Looked up from germline, CDR1 is SGHNT and CDR2 is YENEEA. This CDR3 is 14 amino acids long. Clones were sequenced by immunoSEQ multiplex PCR, and TCRdb holds only the in-frame ones, with some missing. Of some 300,000 clones in the sample, 85% to 90% were seen once. A remark on this clone: The junction departs from the called germline gene at one end, perhaps through a read error.

The sequenced sample was peripheral blood. The origin of this receptor is a woman aged 50 to 65 with COVID-19, enrolled during active disease. V and J are TRBV11-3 and TRBJ2-7; 10 nucleotides agree with TRBD2. CDR3 nucleotides: TGTGCCAGCAGTCTAGCGGGAGCACCATCTATTCAACACTTC. This translates into CASSLAGAPSIQHF. The variable domain in full, with the rest retrieved from reference TRBV11-3 and TRBJ2-7, is EAGVVQSPRYKIIEKKQPVAFWCNPISGHNTLYWYLQNLGQGPELLIRYENEEAVDDSQLPKDRFSAERLKGVDSTLKIQPAELGDSAVYLCASSLAGAPSIQHFGPGTRLTVT.